This T cell receptor (beta chain) was identified during a study of metastatic and nonmetastatic thyroid tumors. Study background: Across blood and tumor or nodule tissue, repertoires from malignant and benign thyroid patients were compared with one another. Study-level points and caveats: TCR beta diversity was reportedly significantly higher in malignant thyroid tumors than benign nodules, in blood and tumor.

By share of the sample, this clone is medium-sized. Its antigen remains unidentified. MiXCR was used by TCRdb to re-call the PCR reads. The sample holds about 20,000 clones, 11% seen once. V was cut by 6 bases and J by 2 bases, with 15 bases left in between. This CDR3 is built from 15 residues. All patients were treatment-naive before thyroid surgery. The sequence came from a female donor with papillary thyroid cancer or a benign thyroid nodule (not recorded which). Some clones in this sample may be carry-over from other donors' samples. Sequencing was done on a sample of blood. V and J are TRBV12-3 or TRBV12-4 and TRBJ2-3; D tentatively reads TRBD1 or TRBD2 (5 bases each). This CDR3 reads CASSVLGRNTDTQYF. The CDR3 bases are TGTGCCAGCAGCGTCTTGGGACGAAACACAGATACGCAGTATTTT.